Below are 21 T cell receptor beta chains sequenced from a single sample in a study of CD4 and CD8 cells across lung adenocarcinoma regions. TCRdb ran MiXCR on the PCR reads and lists one entry per CDR3 protein. In the table there are several thousand distinct CDR3 sequences, 45% of which are singletons. The specimen was CD8+ T cells from the center of a lung tumor. The receptors were sampled from a male donor with lung adenocarcinoma. The CD4 and CD8 labels of this study may be unreliable.

In this sample, this clonotype turned up a few times. The conserved final phenylalanine or tryptophan is absent from the CDR3, which likely points to a read error. The limits of the CDR3 on the DNA are not certain, so only TCRdb's listed CDR3 is given. CDR3 amino acids: CASSYGSG. The chain has TRBV6-5 and TRBJ2-1; TRBD2, the D gene given by the table, was not confirmed from the DNA. Germline lookup yields CDR1 MNHEY and CDR2 SVGAGI. The CDR3 adds up to 8 amino acids, both ends counted.

In this sample, this clonotype turned up many times. V and J are TRBV4-1 and TRBJ2-5; 15 bases match TRBD2. The trim removed 4 bases at V and 6 bases at J, leaving 6 bases unmatched. The length of the CDR3 is 16 residues. Germline V gene lookup returns CDR1 MGHRA and CDR2 YSYEKL. CDR3: CASSLWTSGGAQTQYF. The CDR3 DNA reads as TGCGCCAGCAGCCTATGGACTAGCGGGGGGGCGCAGACCCAGTACTTC.

The V call is TRBV6-1, the J call TRBJ2-1, with 9 nucleotides matching TRBD2. CDR3 size: 15 residues. CDR1 MNHNS and CDR2 SASEGT come from the germline V gene. Germline trimming cut 6 bases from V and 6 bases from J; bases unmatched to any gene: 9. The DNA for the CDR3 is TGTGCCAGCAGGGGGGGACTAGCAGCTTCCAATGAGCAGTTCTTC. This codes for CASRGGLAASNEQFF.

The sample holds a few counts of this clonotype. This sequence joins TRBV6-1 and TRBJ2-3; TRBD2 agrees at 12 bases. The V gene's germline CDR1 is MNHNS and CDR2 SASEGT. V lost 6 bases and J lost 2; bases outside the gene matches: 3. CDR3 length equals 15 residues. CDR3 DNA: TGTGCCAGCAGCCTAGCGGGAGGGTACACAGATACGCAGTATTTT. Amino acid sequence: CASSLAGGYTDTQYF.

This clonotype has a handful of counts. The rearrangement uses TRBV6-1 and TRBJ2-1; no reliable D call. V was shortened by 10 bases and J by 3 bases, with 13 bases between the two germline ends. Germline V gene data show CDR1 as MNHNS and CDR2 as SASEGT. This CDR3 contains 13 residues. DNA of the CDR3: TGTGCCACTCGATTCGGGCGCTACAATGAGCAGTTCTTC. It encodes CATRFGRYNEQFF.

CDR3 region: CASSPPGLANEQFF. The CDR3 nucleotides are TGTGCCAGCAGCCCACCGGGACTAGCGAATGAGCAGTTCTTC. The rearrangement uses TRBV6-1 and TRBJ2-1, with 10 bases aligning to TRBD2. The germline gives CDR1 MNHNS, CDR2 SASEGT. The V and J ends lost 6 bases and 7 bases, in that order; junction bases with no gene match: 6. This CDR3 region has 14 residues.

This rearrangement joins TRBV6-1 to TRBJ2-1; 8 nucleotides agree with TRBD1. The CDR3 runs 17 residues. V lost 6 bases and J lost 7; bases outside the gene matches: 17. Germline CDR1 and CDR2: MNHNS and SASEGT. The CDR3 nucleotides are TGTGCCAGCAGAATTAGACAGGGGATATTGCGGGGAAATGAGCAGTTCTTC. Its protein product is CASRIRQGILRGNEQFF.

The chain carries TRBV6-5 and TRBJ2-3; 11 positions agree with TRBD2. Germline V gene lookup returns CDR1 MNHEY and CDR2 SVGAGI. CDR3 size: 15 residues. Trimming cost V 4 bases and J 5 bases; bases outside gene matches: 5. The chain's CDR3 is CASSLAGGPGDTQYF. DNA for the CDR3: TGTGCCAGCAGTTTAGCGGGGGGGCCGGGAGATACGCAGTATTTT.

The chain carries TRBV6-1 and TRBJ2-3, with D perhaps assigned TRBD1 or TRBD2 (5 bases each). V was shortened by 4 bases and J by 6 bases, with 11 bases between the two germline ends. Germline assignment: CDR1 MNHNS and CDR2 SASEGT. The CDR3 spans 13 residues. CDR3 amino acids: CASSAIWGDTQYF. The CDR3 DNA reads TGTGCCAGCAGTGCCATCTGGGGGGATACGCAGTATTTT.

The CDR3 is CASSQKQDNEQFF. In DNA, the CDR3 is TGTGCCAGCAGCCAAAAGCAAGACAATGAGCAGTTCTTC. The chain couples TRBV7-2 to TRBJ2-1; no firm D call. Looked up from germline, CDR1 is SGHTA and CDR2 is FQGNSA. This CDR3 has 13 amino acids. V lost 5 bases to trimming and J lost 5 bases, with 10 bases between them. The variable domain in full, completed from reference TRBV7-2 and TRBJ2-1, reads GAGVSQSPSNKVTEKGKDVELRCDPISGHTALYWYRQSLGQGLEFLIYFQGNSAPDKSGLPSDRFSAERTGGSVSTLTIQRTQQEDSAVYLCASSQKQDNEQFFGPGTRLTVL.

Points on this clonotype: An end of the junction does not agree with germline; a read error may underlie this. The chain links TRBV27 to TRBJ2-3; D gene unclear. The germline gives CDR1 MNHEY, CDR2 SMNVEV (reference sequence). The CDR3 sequence is 15 residues long. CDR3 residues: CASSLAVASTGTLYF. The CDR3 nucleotides are TGTGCCAGCAGTTTAGCGGTCGCGAGCACCGGTACGCTGTATTTT.

The rearrangement links TRBV10-1 to TRBJ2-4, with D perhaps matching TRBD1 or TRBD2 (5 bases each). The CDR3 covers 15 residues. Trimming cost V 11 bases and J 13 bases, with 30 bases left between them. Germline CDR1 reads WNHNN; CDR2 reads SYGVQD (reference sequence). CDR3 nucleotide sequence: TGCGCCCGCTTGCCGGGGCTGAGAGCCAAAAACACGCAGTACTTC. This codes for CARLPGLRAKNTQYF.

This clonotype turned up a few times. The chain couples TRBV10-2 to TRBJ2-3, with 11 bases fitting TRBD2. The CDR3 runs to 16 residues. V shed 3 bases and J 5 bases; nucleotides not matched to a gene: 7. CDR1 and CDR2 (germline): WSHSY, SAAADI. The CDR3, as DNA: TGCGCCAGCAGTGAACACGGACTAGCGGGCGGAGATACGCAGTATTTT. The encoded protein is CASSEHGLAGGDTQYF.

This clonotype was found many times. It may be a read error: a sequence one base away is much more abundant. The chain couples TRBV6-1 to TRBJ2-1; 7 bases are a match to TRBD2. This CDR3 contains 14 residues. Germline V CDR1 and CDR2: MNHNS, SASEGT. The CDR3 loop is CASSTPSSGGRRYF. For the CDR3, the DNA is TGTGCCAGCAGCACACCTTCTAGCGGAGGGAGGCGGTACTTC.

To note about this clonotype: The germline gene is not matched at one end of the junction; a read error may be the cause. The rearrangement links TRBV4-1 to TRBJ2-4; D possibly corresponds to TRBD2 (7 bases). The tail of the sequence fits TRBJ2-5 better, so the J call may be wrong. Germline V gene data show CDR1 as MGHRA and CDR2 as YSYEKL. The CDR3 runs 19 residues. The CDR3, as DNA: TGCGCCACGGGCCAAGTAGGGGCGGGCGGGGGCCGTGCCCAAAAGACCCAGTACTTC. Its translation: CATGQVGAGGGRAQKTQYF.

This chain connects TRBV12-3 or TRBV12-4 to TRBJ1-5; weak D call: TRBD1 (6 bases). The length of the CDR3 is 18 residues. Trimming removed 3 bases at V and 0 bases at J, with 18 bases between. CDR3 sequence reads: CASSFGGPEAYSNQPQHF. CDR3 nucleotides: TGTGCCAGCAGTTTCGGGGGGCCCGAAGCCTATAGCAATCAGCCCCAGCATTTT.

The chain combines TRBV2 with TRBJ2-1; tentative D call: TRBD2 (5 bases). V was pared by 7 bases and J by 3 bases, with 13 bases between. Germline V lookup: CDR1 SNHLY, CDR2 FYNNEI. The CDR3 spans 14 residues. CDR3 amino acids: CASTTVAGYNEQFF. The CDR3 DNA sequence: TGTGCCAGCACCACCGTGGCGGGCTACAATGAGCAGTTCTTC.

The CDR3 DNA reads TGTGCCAGCGGGAGGGGGTATGGCGAGCAGTACTTC. The encoded protein is CASGRGYGEQYF. J is TRBJ2-5 and V is TRBV6-1, with a tentative D call TRBD2 (7 bases). With the DNA end fitting TRBJ2-7 better, the J assignment may be wrong. This CDR3 is 12 amino acids long. The germline V gene has CDR1 MNHNS and CDR2 SASEGT.

Many counts were recorded for this clonotype. The chain uses TRBV6-5 and TRBJ2-1, with D possibly being TRBD1 or TRBD2 (6 bases each). This CDR3 has 13 residues. CDR1 MNHEY and CDR2 SVGAGI come from the germline V gene. Trimming shortened V by 5 bases and J by 8 bases, and 13 bases separated the two germline ends. CDR3: CASSIEGGYEQFF. The CDR3 region has the DNA TGTGCCAGCAGTATCGAGGGGGGTTATGAGCAGTTCTTC.

The table lists this clonotype with a few counts. The chain has TRBV4-2 and TRBJ2-1; 9 positions match TRBD2. Trimming at V came to 1 base and at J to 3 bases, leaving 7 bases not matched to a gene. This CDR3 spans 17 amino acids. The germline V gene has CDR1 LGHNA and CDR2 YNFKEQ. The CDR3 loop reads CASSQAEASGVYNEQFF. CDR3 nucleotides: TGTGCCAGCAGCCAAGCAGAGGCTAGCGGGGTCTACAATGAGCAGTTCTTC.

The chain carries TRBV12-3 or TRBV12-4 and TRBJ2-1; D is possibly TRBD1 or TRBD2 (8 bases each). The DNA end lines up better with TRBJ2-7; the J call may be wrong. The CDR3 contains 15 residues. DNA for the CDR3: TGTGCCAGCAGTCAGGGGGCGGGGGGTACCTACGAGCAGTACTTC. It yields the protein CASSQGAGGTYEQYF.